This T cell receptor beta chain was sequenced during a study of control samples from healthy donors and cancer patients. The J segment lost 5 bases and the V segment lost 5 bases, leaving 8 bases of the junction unmatched. The CDR3 totals 14 residues. Germline V CDR1 and CDR2: SGHTA, FQGNSA. The repertoire was sequenced with immunoSEQ multiplex PCR; TCRdb's copy has only in-frame clones and lacks some. The sample comprises 130,000 or so clones, about 89% of which are singletons, and approximately 7% rests with the top ten. The source material was blood. This TCR was sampled from a man between 18 and 35 years old in good health. This chain joins TRBV7-2 and TRBJ1-2; 7 nucleotides match TRBD1. The CDR3 reads CASSPRTGPYGYTF. CDR3 in DNA: TGTGCCAGCAGCCCACGGACAGGCCCATATGGCTACACCTTC.